These 16 T cell receptor beta chains were sequenced from one sample in a study of T cells in Graves' hyperthyroidism and ophthalmopathy. The investigators amplified TCR beta CDR3 regions from RNA transcripts. First-round RT-PCR targeting the TCR CDR3 was performed with the HTBI primer set. TCRdb used MiXCR to reprocess the multiplex PCR reads, holding one entry per CDR3 protein. The profile shows about 740,000 distinct CDR3 sequences, about 14% of them singletons. Sequenced material: blood. Receptor source: a woman aged 18-29 years with Graves' hyperthyroidism.

The chain recombines TRBV9 with TRBJ2-1, with D perhaps matching TRBD1 or TRBD2 (5 bases each). The CDR3 has 17 residues. Germline V lookup: CDR1 SGDLS, CDR2 YYNGEE. V shed 3 bases and J shed 3 bases, with 19 bases lying between them. CDR3 sequence (DNA): TGTGCCAGCAGCGCCTCGGGACGCCGAGGTCTCTACAATGAGCAGTTCTTC. Its translation: CASSASGRRGLYNEQFF.

The table lists this clonotype with many counts. The V and J genes are TRBV4-1 and TRBJ2-7, with 10 positions matching TRBD2. V dropped 5 bases and J dropped 5; count of bases not matched to a gene: 12. CDR3 length: 16 amino acids. The germline V gene encodes CDR1 MGHRA and CDR2 YSYEKL. The CDR3: CASSSLLAGAMNEQYF. The DNA for the CDR3 is TGCGCCAGCAGCTCTCTCCTAGCGGGAGCGATGAACGAGCAGTACTTC.

At least ten counts were recorded for this clonotype. V and J are TRBV27 and TRBJ1-5; TRBD1 matches 11 bases. After removal of 8 bases from V and 3 bases from J, the junction contained 9 bases not matched to a gene. CDR3 length: 16 amino acids. Germline V gene lookup returns CDR1 MNHEY and CDR2 SMNVEV (reference sequence). The CDR3 protein is CASRPGTGGYNQPQHF. The CDR3 bases are TGTGCCAGCCGCCCCGGGACAGGGGGTTACAATCAGCCCCAGCATTTT.

Ten or more counts support this clonotype. The chain joins TRBV30 to TRBJ1-1; 9 positions agree with TRBD1. The CDR3 consists of 15 residues. The ends lost 5 bases at V and 0 bases at J; junction bases unmatched: 7. CDR1 and CDR2 from the germline V gene are GTSNPN and SVGIG (reference sequence). The CDR3 sequence is CAWVGTGLMNTEAFF. CDR3 in DNA: TGTGCCTGGGTCGGGACAGGGCTCATGAACACTGAAGCTTTCTTT. Full variable domain (rest looked up from reference TRBV30 and TRBJ1-1): SQTIHQWPATLVQPVGSPLSLECTVEGTSNPNLYWYRQAAGRGLQLLFYSVGIGQISSEVPQNLSASRPQDRQFILSSKKLLLSDSGFYLCAWVGTGLMNTEAFFGQGTRLTVV.

This clonotype was detected many times. This chain joins TRBV20-1 and TRBJ1-2; 8 bases line up with TRBD1. After removal of 6 bases from V and 4 bases from J, the junction contained 10 bases not matched to a gene. From germline, CDR1 is DFQATT and CDR2 SNEGSKA (reference sequence). The CDR3 is 14 amino acids. DNA of the CDR3: TGCAGTGCCCCAAGAGGACAGGGAGGCTATGGCTACACCTTC. It yields the protein CSAPRGQGGYGYTF.

J is TRBJ1-2 and V is TRBV3-1; D unresolved. This CDR3 region has 14 residues. Germline-derived CDR1 and CDR2 are LGHDT and YNNKEL (reference sequence). The V end lost 1 base, the J end lost 2 bases, and 8 bases lay between the germline ends. CDR3 region: CASSQAGENYGYTF. The CDR3 DNA sequence: TGTGCCAGCAGCCAAGCCGGCGAGAACTATGGCTACACCTTC. Drawing the rest from reference TRBV3-1 and TRBJ1-2, the complete variable domain is DTAVSQTPKYLVTQMGNDKSIKCEQNLGHDTMYWYKQDSKKFLKIMFSYNNKELIINETVPNRFSPKSPDKAHLNLHINSLELGDSAVYFCASSQAGENYGYTFGSGTRLTVV.

This clonotype was counted at least ten times. The V call is TRBV5-1, the J call TRBJ2-3, with a tentative D call TRBD1 (6 bases). Trimming stripped 0 bases from V and 0 bases from J, with 11 bases between. In germline, CDR1 is SGHRS, CDR2 YFSETQ. The CDR3 runs to 16 residues. This CDR3 reads CASSLVWTASTDTQYF. CDR3 nucleotides: TGCGCCAGCAGCTTGGTCTGGACAGCTAGCACAGATACGCAGTATTTT.

The rearrangement links TRBV11-2 to TRBJ1-1; D is unclear. This CDR3 is built from 11 residues. The V gene lost 2 bases and the J gene lost 6 bases, with 4 bases spanning the gap. Germline values: CDR1 SGHAT, CDR2 FQNNGV. The CDR3 is CASSLLSEAFF. In nucleotides, the CDR3 is TGTGCCAGCAGCTTACTCTCTGAAGCTTTCTTT. The full variable domain, in which reference TRBV11-2 and TRBJ1-1 provide the parts outside the CDR3, is EAGVAQSPRYKIIEKRQSVAFWCNPISGHATLYWYQQILGQGPKLLIQFQNNGVVDDSQLPKDRFSAERLKGVDSTLKIQPAKLEDSAVYLCASSLLSEAFFGQGTRLTVV.

This chain uses TRBV6-2 or TRBV6-3 with TRBJ1-2; the D gene is possibly TRBD1 (5 bases). The germline V gene encodes CDR1 MNHEY and CDR2 SVGEGT. This CDR3 comprises 17 residues. Trimming left V 6 bases short and J 1 base short, with 21 bases between. The CDR3 coding sequence is TGTGCCAGCAGCTCCACTAGGACGGGACGCATTAACTATGGCTACACCTTC. Its translation is CASSSTRTGRINYGYTF.

This clonotype showed up many times. This rearrangement joins TRBV11-3 to TRBJ2-7; perhaps D is TRBD1 or TRBD2 (6 bases each). V dropped 5 bases and J dropped 1 base, with 18 bases sitting between them. CDR3 length: 16 residues. Germline V gives CDR1 SGHNT, CDR2 YENEEA. The CDR3 loop reads CASSPWGAGISYEQYF. As DNA, the CDR3 is TGTGCCAGCAGCCCGTGGGGGGCAGGGATATCCTACGAGCAGTACTTC.

About this clonotype itself: Germline and junction disagree at one end, which may indicate a read error. V usage is TRBV6-1 and J usage is TRBJ1-2; D is uncertain. The CDR3 sequence is 13 residues long. In germline, CDR1 is MNHNS, CDR2 SASEGT. CDR3 protein: CASSEGENYGHTF. CDR3 bases: TGTGCCAGCAGTGAAGGAGAGAACTATGGCCACACCTTC.

The chain links TRBV11-2 to TRBJ2-2, with 15 bases lining up with TRBD2. V dropped 0 bases and J dropped 4; count of bases not matched to a gene: 18. The CDR3 is 23 amino acids. The germline V gene has CDR1 SGHAT and CDR2 FQNNGV. CDR3 sequence: CASSLDHPALPGLAGGATGELFF. CDR3 bases: TGTGCCAGCAGCTTAGATCACCCTGCGCTCCCGGGACTAGCGGGGGGAGCCACCGGGGAGCTGTTTTTT.

This clonotype was counted a few times. The rearrangement joins TRBV6-1 to TRBJ1-1; D is unresolved. CDR3 length: 13 residues. Trimming took off 6 bases at V and 5 bases at J, with 13 bases between the two ends. Germline CDR1 MNHNS, CDR2 SASEGT. The CDR3 DNA sequence: TGTGCCAGCAGGGGAATCCGTTTAACTGAAGCTTTCTTT. This translates into CASRGIRLTEAFF.

This clonotype appeared many times. This chain joins TRBV4-1 and TRBJ1-2; no definite D call. The V and J ends lost 1 base and 0 bases respectively, with 12 bases between them. Per germline, CDR1 MGHRA and CDR2 YSYEKL. The CDR3 extends over 16 amino acids. The CDR3 spells CASSQVQSGANYGYTF. CDR3 nucleotides: TGCGCCAGCAGCCAAGTCCAGAGCGGGGCTAACTATGGCTACACCTTC.

The table lists this clonotype with many counts. The chain couples TRBV12-5 to TRBJ2-7, with D perhaps TRBD2 (6 bases). The V gene's germline CDR1 is LGHNT and CDR2 FRNRAP. V gave up 6 bases and J gave up 3 bases, with 15 bases separating them. The CDR3 has 14 amino acids. CDR3 protein: CASGYRTTFYEQYF. DNA for the CDR3: TGTGCTAGTGGATACAGGACTACCTTCTACGAGCAGTACTTC.

The rearrangement joins TRBV4-1 to TRBJ2-2, with a weak D call TRBD1 (6 bases). CDR1 is MGHRA and CDR2 is YSYEKL in the germline V gene. Trimming cost V 2 bases and J 5 bases, with 15 bases left between them. The CDR3 covers 16 residues. CDR3 DNA: TGCGCCAGCAGCCAACTGCCGGGACAAATGACCGGGGAGCTGTTTTTT. Translation gives CASSQLPGQMTGELFF.